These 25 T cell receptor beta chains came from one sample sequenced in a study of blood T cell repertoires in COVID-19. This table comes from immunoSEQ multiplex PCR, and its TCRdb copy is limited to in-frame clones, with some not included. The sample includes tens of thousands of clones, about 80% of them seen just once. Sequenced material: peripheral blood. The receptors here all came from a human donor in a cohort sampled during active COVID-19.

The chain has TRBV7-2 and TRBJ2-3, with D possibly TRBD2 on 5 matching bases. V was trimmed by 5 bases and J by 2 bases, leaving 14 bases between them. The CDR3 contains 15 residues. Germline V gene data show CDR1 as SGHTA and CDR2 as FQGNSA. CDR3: CASSLGRETTDTQYF. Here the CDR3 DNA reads TGTGCCAGCAGCCTGGGAAGGGAGACCACAGATACGCAGTATTTT.

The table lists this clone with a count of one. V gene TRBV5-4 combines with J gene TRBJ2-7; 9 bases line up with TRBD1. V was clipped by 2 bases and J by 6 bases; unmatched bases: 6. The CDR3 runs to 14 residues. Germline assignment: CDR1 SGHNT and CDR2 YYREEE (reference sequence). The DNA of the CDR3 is TGTGCCAGCAGCTTCACGACAGGGGGTGGCGAGCAGTACTTC. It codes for CASSFTTGGGEQYF.

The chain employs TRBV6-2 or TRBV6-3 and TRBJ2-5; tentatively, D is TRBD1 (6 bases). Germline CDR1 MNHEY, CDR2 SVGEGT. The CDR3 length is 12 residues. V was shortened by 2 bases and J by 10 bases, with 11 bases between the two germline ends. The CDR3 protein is CASSYQGSLQYF. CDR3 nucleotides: TGTGCCAGCAGTTACCAGGGGAGTCTCCAGTACTTC.

This chain's CDR3 is CASSLGVTYNSGEQYF. CDR3 in DNA: TGTGCCAGCAGCTTGGGGGTGACATATAACTCGGGGGAGCAGTACTTC. The chain links TRBV5-8 to TRBJ2-7, with D perhaps matching TRBD2 (5 bases). The CDR3 is 16 amino acids. CDR1 and CDR2 from the germline V gene are SGHTS and YDEGEE. V lost 0 bases, J lost 7 bases, and 20 bases lay in between. Drawing the rest from reference TRBV5-8 and TRBJ2-7, the complete variable domain is EAGVTQSPTHLIKTRGQQATLRCSPISGHTSVYWYQQALGLGLQFLLWYDEGEERNRGNFPPRFSGRQFPNYSSELNVNALELEDSALYLCASSLGVTYNSGEQYFGPGTRLTVT.

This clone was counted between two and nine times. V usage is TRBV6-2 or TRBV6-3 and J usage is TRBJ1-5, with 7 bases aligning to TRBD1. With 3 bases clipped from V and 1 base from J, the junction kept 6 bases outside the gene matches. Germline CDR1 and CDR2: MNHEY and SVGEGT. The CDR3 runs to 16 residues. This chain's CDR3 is CASSYLPTGSNQPQHF. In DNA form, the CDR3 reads TGTGCCAGCAGTTATTTACCGACAGGGAGCAATCAGCCCCAGCATTTT.

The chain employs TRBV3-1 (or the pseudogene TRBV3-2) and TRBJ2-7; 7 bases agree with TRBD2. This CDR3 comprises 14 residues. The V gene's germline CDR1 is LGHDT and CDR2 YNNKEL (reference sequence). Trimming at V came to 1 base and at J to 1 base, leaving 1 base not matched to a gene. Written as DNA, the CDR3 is TGTGCCAGCAGCCAAGGGGGGGGGTCCTACGAGCAGTACTTC. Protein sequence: CASSQGGGSYEQYF.

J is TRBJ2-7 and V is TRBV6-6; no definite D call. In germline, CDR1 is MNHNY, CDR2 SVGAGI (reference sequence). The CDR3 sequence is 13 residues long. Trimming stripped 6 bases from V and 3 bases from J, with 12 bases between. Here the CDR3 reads CASRPDTRYEQYF. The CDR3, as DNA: TGTGCCAGCAGGCCCGACACCCGCTACGAGCAGTACTTC.

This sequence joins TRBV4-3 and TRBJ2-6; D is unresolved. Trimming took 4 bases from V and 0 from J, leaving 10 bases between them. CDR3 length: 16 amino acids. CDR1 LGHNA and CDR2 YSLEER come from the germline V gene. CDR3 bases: TGCGCCAGCAGCCGAATGCGAAGCTCTGGGGCCAACGTCCTGACTTTC. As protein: CASSRMRSSGANVLTF.

The CDR3 sequence: CASSLEGARYGYTF. CDR3 nucleotide sequence: TGTGCCAGCAGCTTGGAGGGGGCACGGTATGGCTACACCTTC. V usage is TRBV5-4 and J usage is TRBJ1-2; TRBD1 matches 7 bases. This CDR3 is built from 14 residues. Germline assignment: CDR1 SGHNT and CDR2 YYREEE (reference sequence). V lost 0 bases and J lost 5; bases outside the gene matches: 4.

Here the CDR3 reads CASKPPPGNTIYF. The CDR3 nucleotides read TGTGCCAGTAAACCCCCACCGGGGAACACCATATATTTT. V is TRBV19 and J is TRBJ1-3, with D uncertain. CDR1 LNHDA and CDR2 SQIVND come from the germline V gene (reference sequence). The length of the CDR3 is 13 residues. Trimming took 7 bases from V and 7 from J, leaving 14 bases between them. The whole variable domain, filled in from reference TRBV19 and TRBJ1-3, reads DGGITQSPKYLFRKEGQNVTLSCEQNLNHDAMYWYRQDPGQGLRLIYYSQIVNDFQKGDIAEGYSVSREKKESFPLTVTSAQKNPTAFYLCASKPPPGNTIYFGEGSWLTVV.

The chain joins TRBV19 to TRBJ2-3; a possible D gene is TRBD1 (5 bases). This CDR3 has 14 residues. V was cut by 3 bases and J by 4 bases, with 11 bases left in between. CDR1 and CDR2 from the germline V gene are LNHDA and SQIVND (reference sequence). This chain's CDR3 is CASSISGAADTQYF. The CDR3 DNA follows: TGTGCCAGTAGTATTAGTGGGGCGGCAGATACGCAGTATTTT.

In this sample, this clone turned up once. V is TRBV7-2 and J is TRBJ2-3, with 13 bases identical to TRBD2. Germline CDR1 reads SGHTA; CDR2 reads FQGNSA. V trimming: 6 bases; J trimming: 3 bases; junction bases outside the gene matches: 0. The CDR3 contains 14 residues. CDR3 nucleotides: TGTGCCAGCAGACTAGCGGGGGGGACAGATACGCAGTATTTT. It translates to CASRLAGGTDTQYF.

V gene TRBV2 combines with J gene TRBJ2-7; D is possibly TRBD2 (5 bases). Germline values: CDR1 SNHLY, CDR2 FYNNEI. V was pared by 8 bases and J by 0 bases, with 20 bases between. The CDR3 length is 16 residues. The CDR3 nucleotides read TGTGCCAGCCGGTTTCCTTCCGGTGGGAGCTCCTACGAGCAGTACTTC. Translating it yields CASRFPSGGSSYEQYF.

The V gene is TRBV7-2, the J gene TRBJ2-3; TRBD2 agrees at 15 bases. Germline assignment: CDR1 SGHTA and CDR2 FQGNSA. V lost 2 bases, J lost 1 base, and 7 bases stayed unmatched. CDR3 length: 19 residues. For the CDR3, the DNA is TGTGCCAGCAGCTTATTTGGGACTAGCGGGGGGATCGGCACAGATACGCAGTATTTT. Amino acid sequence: CASSLFGTSGGIGTDTQYF.

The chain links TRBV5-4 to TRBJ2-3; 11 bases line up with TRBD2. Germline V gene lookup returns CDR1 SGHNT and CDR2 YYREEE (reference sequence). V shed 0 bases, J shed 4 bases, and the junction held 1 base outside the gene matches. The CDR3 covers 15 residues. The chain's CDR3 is CASSLALAGADTQYF. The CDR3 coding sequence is TGTGCCAGCAGCTTGGCACTAGCGGGAGCAGATACGCAGTATTTT.

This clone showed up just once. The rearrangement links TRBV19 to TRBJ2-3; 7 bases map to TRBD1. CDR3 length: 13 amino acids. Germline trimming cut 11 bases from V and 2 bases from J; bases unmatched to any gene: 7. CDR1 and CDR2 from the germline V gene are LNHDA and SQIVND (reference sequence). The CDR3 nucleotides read TGTGCCTCAAGGGGGCTTGACACAGATACGCAGTATTTT. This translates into CASRGLDTDTQYF.

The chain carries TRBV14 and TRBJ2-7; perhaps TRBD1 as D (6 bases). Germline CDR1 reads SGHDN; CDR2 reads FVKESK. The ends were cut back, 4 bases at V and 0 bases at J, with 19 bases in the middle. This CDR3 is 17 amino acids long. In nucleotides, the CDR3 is TGTGCCAGCAGCCTGACAGGCTCAGAGACTTACTCCTACGAGCAGTACTTC. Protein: CASSLTGSETYSYEQYF.

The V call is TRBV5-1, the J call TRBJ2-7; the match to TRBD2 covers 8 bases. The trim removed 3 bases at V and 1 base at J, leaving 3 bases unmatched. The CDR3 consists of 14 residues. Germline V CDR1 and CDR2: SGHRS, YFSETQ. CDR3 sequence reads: CASSSGLVSYEQYF. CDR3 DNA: TGCGCCAGCAGCTCGGGACTAGTTTCCTACGAGCAGTACTTC.

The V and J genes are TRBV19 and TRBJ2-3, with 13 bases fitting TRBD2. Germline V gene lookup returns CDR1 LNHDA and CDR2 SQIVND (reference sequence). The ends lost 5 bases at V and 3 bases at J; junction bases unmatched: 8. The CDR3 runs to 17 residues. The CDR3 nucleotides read TGTGCCAGTAGTCTCGGGACTAGCGGGACGGGTACAGATACGCAGTATTTT. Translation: CASSLGTSGTGTDTQYF.

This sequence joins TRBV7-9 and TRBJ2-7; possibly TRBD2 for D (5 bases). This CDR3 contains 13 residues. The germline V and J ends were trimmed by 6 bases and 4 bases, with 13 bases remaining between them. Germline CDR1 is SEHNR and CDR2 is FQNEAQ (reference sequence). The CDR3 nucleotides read TGTGCCAGCAGTTATGGACTTCTATACGAGCAGTACTTC. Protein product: CASSYGLLYEQYF.

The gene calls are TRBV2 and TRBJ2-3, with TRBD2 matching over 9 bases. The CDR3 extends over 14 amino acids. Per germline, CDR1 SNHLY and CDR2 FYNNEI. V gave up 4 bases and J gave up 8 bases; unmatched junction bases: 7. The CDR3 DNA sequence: TGTGCCAGCAGTGGAGGCGGGGGGGGAGGTACGCAGTATTTT. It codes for CASSGGGGGGTQYF. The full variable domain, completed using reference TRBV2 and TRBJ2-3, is EPEVTQTPSHQVTQMGQEVILRCVPISNHLYFYWYRQILGQKVEFLVSFYNNEISEKSEIFDDQFSVERPDGSNFTLKIRSTKLEDSAMYFCASSGGGGGGTQYFGPGTRLTVL.

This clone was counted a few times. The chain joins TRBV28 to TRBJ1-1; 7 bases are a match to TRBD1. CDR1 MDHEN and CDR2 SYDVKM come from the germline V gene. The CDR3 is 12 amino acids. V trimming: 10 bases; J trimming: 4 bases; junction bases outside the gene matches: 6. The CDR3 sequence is CATKTGVTEAFF. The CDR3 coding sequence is TGTGCCACTAAAACAGGGGTCACTGAAGCTTTCTTT.

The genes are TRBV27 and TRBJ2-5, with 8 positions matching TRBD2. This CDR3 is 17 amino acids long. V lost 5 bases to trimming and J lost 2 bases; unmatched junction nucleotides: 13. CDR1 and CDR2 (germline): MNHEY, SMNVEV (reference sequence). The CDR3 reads CASSIGGVAKGQETQYF. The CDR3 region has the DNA TGTGCCAGCAGTATCGGGGGGGTTGCCAAGGGGCAAGAGACCCAGTACTTC.

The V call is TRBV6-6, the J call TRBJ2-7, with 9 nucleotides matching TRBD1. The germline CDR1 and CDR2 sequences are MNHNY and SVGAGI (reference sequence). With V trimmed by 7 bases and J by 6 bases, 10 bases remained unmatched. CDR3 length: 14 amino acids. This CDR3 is CASTLATGGVEQYF. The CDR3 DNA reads TGTGCCAGCACCCTGGCCACAGGGGGCGTCGAGCAGTACTTC.

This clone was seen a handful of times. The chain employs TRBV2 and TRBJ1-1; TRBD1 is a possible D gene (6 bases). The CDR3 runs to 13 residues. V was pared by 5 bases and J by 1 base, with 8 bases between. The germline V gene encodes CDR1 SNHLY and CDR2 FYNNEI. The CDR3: CASSIQGNTEAFF. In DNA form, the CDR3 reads TGTGCCAGCAGTATACAGGGGAACACTGAAGCTTTCTTT.